Sequencing of this T cell receptor (beta chain) was carried out in a study of PD-1 blockade in mismatch repair-deficient tumors. On this clone itself: What it recognizes is unknown.

There are 10 residues in the CDR3. CDR1 and CDR2 from the germline V gene are SEHNR and FQNEAQ (reference sequence). PCR or immunohistochemistry showed mismatch repair deficiency in every enrolled patient. Three pembrolizumab responders had their TCRs sequenced. The study's findings and limits: After pembrolizumab, tumor-resident clones rose rapidly, then generally contracted before radiologic responses.

TCRdb's copy holds only in-frame clones and misses some; the assay was immunoSEQ multiplex PCR. The sample has some 110,000 clones, roughly 80% seen once; the top ten hold about 5.1%. The material sequenced was peripheral blood, taken 60 weeks after starting pembrolizumab. This sequence joins TRBV7-9 and TRBJ2-5, with D unresolved. The clonotype comes from an adult with mismatch repair-deficient cancer. In DNA, the CDR3 is TGTGCTCCCAAACAAGAGACCCAGTACTTC. Translation: CAPKQETQYF.